This T cell receptor beta chain is drawn from a study of cytomegalovirus exposure and HLA in healthy donors. In the study overall: Earlier, 150 million to 200 million T cells were analyzed, and about 100 million unique TCR beta sequences were found among them.

PCR primers comprised 60 Vbeta and 13 Jbeta primers. TCRdb's copy holds only in-frame clones and misses some; the assay was immunoSEQ multiplex PCR. The repertoire holds about 120,000 clones, with approximately 78% as singletons. The CDR3 runs 12 residues. Germline lookup yields CDR1 MNHEY and CDR2 SVGAGI. As concerns this clone: A read error may produce the germline difference seen at one junction end.

The receptor's source is a man aged 35 to 55 in good health and CMV-seronegative. The chain combines TRBV6-5 with TRBJ2-4; a weak D match, TRBD2 (6 bases). Sequenced sample: PBMCs. This chain's CDR3 is CASLRLKSGGDF. The CDR3 nucleotides are TGTGCCAGCCTTCGTCTAAAGTCCGGAGGGGACTTC.